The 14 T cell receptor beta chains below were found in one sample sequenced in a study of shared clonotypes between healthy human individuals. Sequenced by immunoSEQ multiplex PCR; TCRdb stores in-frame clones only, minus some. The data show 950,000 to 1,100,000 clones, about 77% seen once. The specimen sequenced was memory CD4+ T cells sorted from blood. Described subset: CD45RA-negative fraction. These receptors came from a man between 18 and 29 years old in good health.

CDR3 nucleotides: TGTGCCAGCAGTGTTGGCTGGAGGGAGACCCAGTACTTC. Encoded protein: CASSVGWRETQYF. The J gene is TRBJ2-5, the V gene TRBV6-1; maybe TRBD2 (5 bases). Germline lookup yields CDR1 MNHNS and CDR2 SASEGT. Trimming removed 4 bases from V and 5 bases from J, with 11 bases in between. The CDR3 is 13 amino acids.

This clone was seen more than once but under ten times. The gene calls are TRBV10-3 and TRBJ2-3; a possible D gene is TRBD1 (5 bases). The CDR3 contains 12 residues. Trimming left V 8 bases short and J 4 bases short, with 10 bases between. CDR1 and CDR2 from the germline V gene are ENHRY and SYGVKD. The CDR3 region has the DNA TGTGCCATCCAGGGTGTCGCAGATACGCAGTATTTT. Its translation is CAIQGVADTQYF.

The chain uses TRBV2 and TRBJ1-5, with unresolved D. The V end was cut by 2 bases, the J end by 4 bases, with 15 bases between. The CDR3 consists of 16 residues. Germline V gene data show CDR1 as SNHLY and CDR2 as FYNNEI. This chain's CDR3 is CASSELGRNLNQPQHF. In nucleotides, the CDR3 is TGTGCCAGCAGTGAATTGGGCAGAAACCTAAATCAGCCCCAGCATTTT.

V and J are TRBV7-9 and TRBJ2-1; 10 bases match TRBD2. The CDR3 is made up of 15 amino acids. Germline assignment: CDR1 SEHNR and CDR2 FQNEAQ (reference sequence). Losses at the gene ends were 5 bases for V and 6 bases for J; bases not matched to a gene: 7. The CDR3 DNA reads TGTGCCAGCAGCGCTAGCGGGGGAGGGTCCAATGAGCAGTTCTTC. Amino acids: CASSASGGGSNEQFF.

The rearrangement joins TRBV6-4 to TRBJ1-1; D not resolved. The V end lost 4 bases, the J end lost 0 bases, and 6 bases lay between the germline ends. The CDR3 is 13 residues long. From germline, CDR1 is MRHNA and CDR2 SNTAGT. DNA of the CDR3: TGTGCCAGCAGTGCAAAATTGAACACTGAAGCTTTCTTT. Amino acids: CASSAKLNTEAFF.

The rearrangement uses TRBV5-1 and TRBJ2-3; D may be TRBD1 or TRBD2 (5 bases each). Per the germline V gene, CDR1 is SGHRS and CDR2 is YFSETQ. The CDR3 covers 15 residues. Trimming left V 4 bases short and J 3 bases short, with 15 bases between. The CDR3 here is CASSQGGRETDTQYF. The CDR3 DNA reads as TGCGCCAGCAGCCAAGGTGGCAGGGAGACAGATACGCAGTATTTT.

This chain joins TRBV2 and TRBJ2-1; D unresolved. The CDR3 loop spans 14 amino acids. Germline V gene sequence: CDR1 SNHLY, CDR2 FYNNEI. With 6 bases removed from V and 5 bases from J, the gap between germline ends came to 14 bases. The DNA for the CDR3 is TGTGCCAGCAGGCTTGGGCTGGGCAACAATGAGCAGTTCTTC. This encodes CASRLGLGNNEQFF.

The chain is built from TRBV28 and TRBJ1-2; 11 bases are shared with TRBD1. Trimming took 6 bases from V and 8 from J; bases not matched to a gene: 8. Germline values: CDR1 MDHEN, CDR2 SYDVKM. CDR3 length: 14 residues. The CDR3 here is CASSRTGGAMGYTF. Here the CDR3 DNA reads TGTGCCAGCAGCCGGACAGGGGGCGCGATGGGCTACACCTTC.

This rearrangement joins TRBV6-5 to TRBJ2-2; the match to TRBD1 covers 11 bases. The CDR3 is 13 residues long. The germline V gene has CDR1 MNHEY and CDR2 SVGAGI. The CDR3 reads CASGTGGSGELFF. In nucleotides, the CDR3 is TGTGCTAGTGGGACAGGGGGTTCCGGGGAGCTGTTTTTT.

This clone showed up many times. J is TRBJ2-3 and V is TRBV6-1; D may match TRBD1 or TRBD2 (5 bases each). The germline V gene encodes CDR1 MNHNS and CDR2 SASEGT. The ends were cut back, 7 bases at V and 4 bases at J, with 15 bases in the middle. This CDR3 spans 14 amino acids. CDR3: CASTRDHQADTQYF. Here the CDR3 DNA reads TGTGCCAGCACCCGGGACCATCAGGCAGATACGCAGTATTTT.

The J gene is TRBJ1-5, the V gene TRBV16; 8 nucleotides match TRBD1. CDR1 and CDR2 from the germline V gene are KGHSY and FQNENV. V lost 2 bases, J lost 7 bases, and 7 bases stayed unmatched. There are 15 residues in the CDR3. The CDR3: CASSQQGQGGQPQHF. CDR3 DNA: TGTGCCAGCAGCCAACAAGGACAGGGAGGGCAGCCCCAGCATTTT.

The CDR3 sequence is CASSSRPGLTTSYNEQFF. The CDR3 DNA is TGTGCCAGCAGTTCTAGACCGGGACTCACCACCTCCTACAATGAGCAGTTCTTC. This sequence joins TRBV28 and TRBJ2-1; D possibly corresponds to TRBD2 (6 bases). Germline CDR1 is MDHEN and CDR2 is SYDVKM. The V and J ends lost 4 bases and 0 bases respectively, with 19 bases between them. The CDR3 consists of 18 residues.

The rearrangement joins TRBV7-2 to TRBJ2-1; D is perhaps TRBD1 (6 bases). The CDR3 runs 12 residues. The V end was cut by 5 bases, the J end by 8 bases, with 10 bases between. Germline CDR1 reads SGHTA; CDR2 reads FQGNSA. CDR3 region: CASSLNRDEQFF. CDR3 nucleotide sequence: TGTGCCAGCAGCCTAAACAGGGATGAGCAGTTCTTC.

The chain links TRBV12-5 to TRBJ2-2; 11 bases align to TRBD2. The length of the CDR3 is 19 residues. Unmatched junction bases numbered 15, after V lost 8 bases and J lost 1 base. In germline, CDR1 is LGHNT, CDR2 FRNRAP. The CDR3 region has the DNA TGTGCTAGTCTACGAAGGGGGACTAGCGGCTTTAAGAACACCGGGGAGCTGTTTTTT. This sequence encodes CASLRRGTSGFKNTGELFF.